Described below is a single T cell receptor (beta chain) sequence and its context. Mismatch with germline at one junction end may stem from a read error. The entry originates in a study of blood T cell repertoires in COVID-19. Whole-study context: Acute and convalescent COVID-19 samples came from the United States, Italy and Spain. Sample material is recorded as cDNA or gDNA derived from T cells, B-cell-depleted T cells, or PBMCs.

Authors' methods: Quantification of nucleated cells was approximated via reference gene primer amplification. Generated by immunoSEQ multiplex PCR, the TCRdb table keeps only in-frame clones and is missing some. V, J and clone size are taken as reported in that table, and D and trimming were inferred from the DNA itself. The table records more than 150,000 clones, over 75% of them present only once. CDR1 and CDR2 (germline): LNHDA, SQIVND (reference sequence). The CDR3 is 16 residues long. Sequencing was carried out using peripheral blood. The TCR originated in a woman aged 40 to 49 with acute or convalescent COVID-19. The rearrangement joins TRBV19 to TRBJ2-4; 11 bases align to TRBD2. CDR3 region: CASSIWASGRKIIQYF. As DNA, the CDR3 is TGTGCCAGTAGTATATGGGCTAGCGGGAGGAAAATCATTCAGTACTTC.